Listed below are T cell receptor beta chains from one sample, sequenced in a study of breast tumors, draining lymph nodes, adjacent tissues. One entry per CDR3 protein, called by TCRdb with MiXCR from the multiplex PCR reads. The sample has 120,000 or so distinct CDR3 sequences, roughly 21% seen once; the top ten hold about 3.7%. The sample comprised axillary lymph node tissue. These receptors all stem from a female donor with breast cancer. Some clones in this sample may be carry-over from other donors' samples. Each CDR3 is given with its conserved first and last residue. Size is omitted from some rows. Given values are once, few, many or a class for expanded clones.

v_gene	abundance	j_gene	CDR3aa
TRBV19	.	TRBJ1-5	CASSIEGGTSNQPQHF
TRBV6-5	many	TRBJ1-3	CASTRASGNTIYF
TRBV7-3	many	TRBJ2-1	CASSLTSSRGGYFSYNEQFF
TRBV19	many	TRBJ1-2	CASSMAHQGNYGYTF
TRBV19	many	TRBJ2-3	CASSMSLRRDTQYF
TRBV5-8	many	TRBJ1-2	CASSLEGRQGYGYTF
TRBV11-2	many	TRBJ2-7	CASSRTSSYEQYF
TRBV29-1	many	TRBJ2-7	CSVTSDYEQYF
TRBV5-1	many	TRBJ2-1	CASSLDHNSYNEQFF
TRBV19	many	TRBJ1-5	CASSPSWMREVGNQPQHF
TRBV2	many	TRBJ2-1	CASREREGRGVQFF
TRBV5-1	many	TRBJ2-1	CASSAGLAGEAYNEQFF
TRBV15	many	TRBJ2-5	CATYILDRGLGETQYF
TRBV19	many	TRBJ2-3	CASSMESGGMDTQYF
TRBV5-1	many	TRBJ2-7	CASSFRGTTYEQYF
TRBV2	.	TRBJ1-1	CASSESSGTLTEAFF